This is a list of T cell receptor beta chains from one sample in a study of cytomegalovirus exposure and HLA in healthy donors. Clones were sequenced by immunoSEQ multiplex PCR, and TCRdb holds only the in-frame ones, with some missing. The table includes about 180,000 clones, over 65% detected once. Sequenced material: PBMCs. These receptors were collected from a woman aged 55-70 years in good health and CMV-seropositive. Both conserved end residues are part of each CDR3. Each record gives: CDR3 DNA, CDR3 protein, V gene, CDR3 length, D gene, J gene, clone size. A D gene is named only where the DNA matches it firmly. Size is omitted from some rows. Given values are once, few, many or a class for expanded clones.

TGCGCCAGCAGCTTTACAGCGGGAGGGACCTACGAGCAGTACTTC CASSFTAGGTYEQYF TRBV5-1 15 TRBD2 TRBJ2-7 NA
TGTGCCAGTAACCCGACAGGGGCAGGCTACGAGCAGTACTTC CASNPTGAGYEQYF TRBV19 14 TRBD1 TRBJ2-7 NA
TGTGCCAGCAGTTTCTTTCCAGGGCCTAACACTGAAGCTTTCTTT CASSFFPGPNTEAFF TRBV28 15 NA TRBJ1-1 NA
TGTGCCAGCGTACAGGGGTCCAATTCACCCCTCCACTTT CASVQGSNSPLHF TRBV6-6 13 TRBD1 TRBJ1-6 NA
TGTGCCAGCAGTGAATATACGGGAGTCCCAGAGACCCAGTACTTC CASSEYTGVPETQYF TRBV2 15 NA TRBJ2-5 NA
TGTGCCAGCAGCTTGGGACTAGCAGGTTCCGAGCAGTACTTC CASSLGLAGSEQYF TRBV11-3 14 TRBD2 TRBJ2-7 NA
TGTGCCAGCAGTTCGGTAGCGGGGACTAACAATGAGCAGTTCTTC CASSSVAGTNNEQFF TRBV7-3 15 TRBD2 TRBJ2-1 once
TGTGCCAGCAGCTTATCGGGTGAGCAGTTCTTC CASSLSGEQFF TRBV7-8 11 NA TRBJ2-1 NA
TGCGCCAGCAGCCAAGACCTCACAGGGGACTATGGCTACACCTTC CASSQDLTGDYGYTF TRBV4-3 15 TRBD1 TRBJ1-2 NA
TGTGCCAGCAGTTTACCGCCCTCGGGCAAAAACATTCAGTACTTC CASSLPPSGKNIQYF TRBV28 15 NA TRBJ2-4 NA
TGTGCCAGCAGGAAGGAGGCTAGCGGCTCCTACGAGCAGTACTTC CASRKEASGSYEQYF TRBV6-5 15 TRBD2 TRBJ2-7 NA
TGCGCCAGCAGCTTGAACGGGGAGCCTGGAAACACCATATATTTT CASSLNGEPGNTIYF TRBV5-1 15 NA TRBJ1-3 NA
TGCAGTGGCACCGGGACAGGGGGCTCCTACGAGCAGTACTTC CSGTGTGGSYEQYF TRBV29-1 14 TRBD1 TRBJ2-7 NA
TGTGCCAGCAGTTCCCTAAGCGGGGGGGCGGGGAATGAGCAGTTCTTC CASSSLSGGAGNEQFF TRBV6-5 16 TRBD2 TRBJ2-1 NA
TGTGCCAGTAGTTTCTACTCCGGGACTAGCTCGGTTTGGGAGCAGTACTTC CASSFYSGTSSVWEQYF TRBV19 17 TRBD2 TRBJ2-7 NA
TGTGCCAGCTCACCCTGGGACAGGGAGGACTATGGCTACACCTTC CASSPWDREDYGYTF TRBV18 15 TRBD1 TRBJ1-2 NA
TGCGCCAGCAAGTGGGCTAGCGGGGATTACAATGAGCAGTTCTTC CASKWASGDYNEQFF TRBV5-1 15 TRBD2 TRBJ2-1 NA
TGTGCCAGCAGTTTTTCAGGGAATGGGGCCAACGGCCTGACTTTC CASSFSGNGANGLTF TRBV6-6 15 NA TRBJ2-6 NA
TGTGCCATCAATCAGGGGGCGCGGATTAGCGGGAGGTCCTACAATGAGCAGTTCTTC CAINQGARISGRSYNEQFF TRBV10-3 19 TRBD2 TRBJ2-1 once
TGTGCCAGCAGCCTCCAAGAGACCCAGTACTTC CASSLQETQYF TRBV2 11 NA TRBJ2-5 NA
TGTGCCAGCAGTGACTCGTCGGACAGGGGGGCCCACTACGAGCAGTACTTC CASSDSSDRGAHYEQYF TRBV6-4 17 TRBD1 TRBJ2-7 NA
TGTGCCAGCAGAGGACTAGCGGGAAACACCGGGGAGCTGTTTTTT CASRGLAGNTGELFF TRBV11-2 15 TRBD2 TRBJ2-2 NA
TGTGCCAGCAGCCGCCCCCCGGGACTAGACTTGGGGCACGAGCAGTACTTC CASSRPPGLDLGHEQYF TRBV11-2 17 TRBD2 TRBJ2-7 NA
TGTGCCAGCAGCTTGGACAGGGGAACAGATACGCAGTATTTT CASSLDRGTDTQYF TRBV5-8 14 TRBD1 TRBJ2-3 NA
TGTGCCAGCAGCTCCAGGGTCTACGAGCAGTACTTC CASSSRVYEQYF TRBV7-9 12 NA TRBJ2-7 NA
TGTGCCAGCAGCCAGGGACAGGGTGTAGATACGCAGTATTTT CASSQGQGVDTQYF TRBV4-2 14 TRBD1 TRBJ2-3 NA
TGCGCCAGCAGCTATCGAGAAATTTCGGTACCCCAACCCGGGGAGCTGTTTTTT CASSYREISVPQPGELFF TRBV5-1 18 NA TRBJ2-2 few
TGTGCCAGCAGCTACCCGGGACTAGTTCATGAGCAGTTCTTC CASSYPGLVHEQFF TRBV5-4 14 TRBD2 TRBJ2-1 NA
TGTGCCAGCAGCGCCCGGCCGAGGGCCCTGGATACGCAGTATTTT CASSARPRALDTQYF TRBV9 15 NA TRBJ2-3 NA
TGTGCCAGCAGCACGGGACAGGGGGTCACCTCCTACGAGCAGTACTTC CASSTGQGVTSYEQYF TRBV5-6 16 TRBD1 TRBJ2-7 NA
TGTGCCAGCAACGGGGTGAGTTATTCACCCCTCCACTTT CASNGVSYSPLHF TRBV28 13 NA TRBJ1-6 NA
TGTGCCAGCAGCCCTAGCGGTCGTAGCGGGAGTCGTTACAATGAGCAGTTCTTC CASSPSGRSGSRYNEQFF TRBV9 18 TRBD2 TRBJ2-1 NA
TGTGCCAGCAGCGTAGTCCCCCTAGCGGGGGGGCCAAACAATGAGCAGTTCTTC CASSVVPLAGGPNNEQFF TRBV9 18 TRBD2 TRBJ2-1 NA
TGTGCCAGCAGCGTAGGACACCAAGACTACGAGCAGTACTTC CASSVGHQDYEQYF TRBV9 14 NA TRBJ2-7 NA
TGTGCCAGCAGATCACAGGGGGCGAACACAGATACGCAGTATTTT CASRSQGANTDTQYF TRBV6-5 15 TRBD1 TRBJ2-3 NA
TGTGCCAGCAGTTACTCGAGATTTTACAATGAGCAGTTCTTC CASSYSRFYNEQFF TRBV6-5 14 NA TRBJ2-1 NA
TGTGCCAGCAGCCAAAATTTAGGACAGGGGTTGGAAGATACGCAGTATTTT CASSQNLGQGLEDTQYF TRBV4-2 17 TRBD1 TRBJ2-3 once
TGCGCCAGCAGCTTGGGGTCGGGGTCGAACACCGGGGAGCTGTTTTTT CASSLGSGSNTGELFF TRBV5-1 16 NA TRBJ2-2 once
TGTGCCAGCAGTGAAGCAGTGTTGGGGCTGAGATTT CASSEAVLGLRF TRBV6-1 12 NA TRBJ1-4 NA
TGTGCCAGCAGCTTCGGACAGGACTACGAGCAGTACTTC CASSFGQDYEQYF TRBV11-3 13 TRBD1 TRBJ2-7 NA